This T cell receptor beta chain appears in the sequencing data of a study of blood T cell repertoires in COVID-19. Study details: Whether acute or convalescent, the COVID-19 samples came from the United States, Italy and Spain.

Germline V lookup: CDR1 SGHNT, CDR2 YENEEA. The CDR3 has 13 amino acids. The ends were cut back, 5 bases at V and 5 bases at J, with 11 bases in the middle. In the original processing: Nucleated cell counts were estimated from reference gene primer amplification. This table comes from immunoSEQ multiplex PCR, and its TCRdb copy is limited to in-frame clones, with some not included. The V and J calls and the clone size are those of that table, but D and trimming were determined from the DNA. The repertoire holds roughly 60,000 clones, with roughly 72% as singletons. Seattle participants joined during active infection and were tracked over time.

Sequenced sample: peripheral blood. This receptor was obtained from a woman in her 70s with COVID-19, enrolled during active disease. The rearrangement joins TRBV11-3 to TRBJ2-3; D is perhaps TRBD1 (5 bases). The DNA of the CDR3 is TGTGCCAGCAGCCTGGGGCCTGAAGATACGCAGTATTTT. Amino acids: CASSLGPEDTQYF.